These T cell receptor beta chains were read from a single sample in a study of T cells after yellow fever vaccination. A single record per CDR3 protein comes from TCRdb applying MiXCR to the 5' RACE reads. Of 150,000 or so distinct CDR3 sequences listed, about 6.9% are singletons. Specimen: CD4+ T cells sorted from PBMCs, collected 10 days after the yellow fever booster vaccination. Receptors were obtained from a young man who received the YFV17D yellow fever vaccine. Each CDR3 is given with its conserved first and last residue. D genes are given only for firm matches. Expanded clones get a size class; other rows say once, few or many, or leave the size out.

V gene	J gene	D gene	clone size	CDR3 protein	CDR3 DNA
TRBV7-2	TRBJ1-5	-	many	CASSFGTDSNQPQHF	TGTGCCAGCAGCTTCGGGACGGATAGCAATCAGCCCCAGCATTTT
TRBV20-1	TRBJ2-5	TRBD1	many	CSARDGDRGPQETQYF	TGCAGTGCTAGAGACGGCGACAGGGGCCCCCAAGAGACCCAGTACTTC
TRBV25-1	TRBJ2-7	TRBD1	many	CASNQGVYEQYF	TGTGCCAGCAACCAGGGGGTCTACGAGCAGTACTTC
TRBV7-9	TRBJ2-4	-	-	CASSLAPGHLAKNIQYF	TGTGCCAGCAGCTTAGCGCCAGGACACTTAGCCAAAAACATTCAGTACTTC
TRBV28	TRBJ2-5	-	many	CASSSTFAGRKETQYF	TGTGCCAGCAGTTCGACGTTTGCAGGGAGGAAAGAGACCCAGTACTTC
TRBV28	TRBJ2-5	TRBD1	-	CASSFGQGWETQYF	TGTGCCAGCAGTTTCGGACAGGGGTGGGAGACCCAGTACTTC
TRBV7-2	TRBJ2-5	TRBD2	many	CASSTTGGSGTQYF	TGTGCCAGCAGCACCACGGGAGGTTCGGGGACCCAGTACTTC
TRBV6-2/TRBV6-3	TRBJ1-1	-	few	CASNGRTFMNTEAFF	TGTGCCAGCAATGGACGGACGTTCATGAACACTGAAGCTTTCTTT
TRBV5-1	TRBJ2-2	TRBD2	many	CASSLQLAGNTGELFF	TGCGCCAGCAGCTTGCAACTAGCGGGGAACACCGGGGAGCTGTTTTTT
TRBV7-2	TRBJ2-4	-	many	CASSQGPGNIQYF	TGTGCCAGCAGCCAGGGCCCGGGGAACATTCAGTACTTC
TRBV3-1	TRBJ1-1	-	many	CASSQGAGAEAFF	TGTGCCAGCAGCCAAGGGGCGGGGGCTGAAGCTTTCTTT
TRBV7-8	TRBJ1-1	TRBD1	few	CASSGQGWSTEAFF	TGTGCCAGCAGCGGACAGGGGTGGAGCACTGAAGCTTTCTTT
TRBV29-1	TRBJ2-1	-	-	CSVGLAARKGGQFF	TGCAGCGTTGGGCTAGCGGCTAGAAAAGGGGGGCAGTTCTTC
TRBV7-9	TRBJ2-5	-	-	CAIAEQETQYF	TGTGCCATAGCGGAACAAGAGACCCAGTACTTC
TRBV12-5	TRBJ2-5	TRBD2	many	CASGPSGGETQYF	TGTGCTAGTGGCCCCTCCGGGGGGGAGACCCAGTACTTC
TRBV4-3	TRBJ2-7	TRBD1	many	CASSQDLWDRAYEQYF	TGCGCCAGCAGCCAAGATCTCTGGGACAGGGCCTACGAGCAGTACTTC
TRBV18	TRBJ1-1	-	few	CASSPLEQGDTEAFF	TGTGCCAGCTCACCACTCGAGCAAGGTGACACTGAAGCTTTCTTT
TRBV6-5	TRBJ1-5	-	few	CASSYQPRGPQHF	TGTGCCAGCAGTTACCAACCCCGGGGGCCCCAGCATTTT
TRBV15	TRBJ2-1	TRBD2	many	CATSATSGRFSYNEQFF	TGTGCCACCAGCGCGACTAGCGGGAGGTTCTCCTACAATGAGCAGTTCTTC
TRBV7-2	TRBJ2-7	-	many	CASSLDGVTSYEQYF	TGTGCCAGCAGCTTAGACGGGGTTACCTCCTACGAGCAGTACTTC
TRBV4-2	TRBJ1-5	-	few	CASSQWGRGSGHGNQPQHF	TGTGCCAGCAGCCAATGGGGCAGGGGAAGTGGGCATGGCAATCAGCCCCAGCATTTT
TRBV7-8	TRBJ2-2	-	many	CASRRDHSNTGELFF	TGTGCCAGCAGAAGGGATCATTCGAACACCGGGGAGCTGTTTTTT
TRBV3-1	TRBJ2-5	TRBD2	many	CASSQSVLAEETQYF	TGTGCCAGCAGCCAATCGGTACTAGCGGAAGAGACCCAGTACTTC
TRBV14	TRBJ2-1	-	many	CASSVGPEQFF	TGTGCCAGCAGCGTTGGGCCTGAGCAGTTCTTC
TRBV6-1	TRBJ2-3	-	many	CASIHSRDSTTQYF	TGTGCCAGCATCCACAGCCGGGACTCAACTACGCAGTATTTT
TRBV18	TRBJ1-1	-	few	CASSPPIHRVEAFF	TGTGCCAGCTCACCACCGATTCACAGGGTTGAAGCTTTCTTT
TRBV29-1	TRBJ2-7	-	many	CSGQWGYEQYF	TGCAGCGGCCAGTGGGGTTACGAGCAGTACTTC
TRBV7-9	TRBJ2-1	-	many	CASSLARDVGYNEQFF	TGTGCCAGCAGCTTAGCAAGGGATGTCGGCTACAATGAGCAGTTCTTC
TRBV4-3	TRBJ2-5	-	many	CASSQESGIGTETQYF	TGCGCCAGCAGCCAAGAGTCGGGAATAGGGACAGAGACCCAGTACTTC
TRBV19	TRBJ2-7	TRBD1	many	CASSGTGRPYEQYF	TGTGCCAGTAGCGGGACAGGGCGACCCTACGAGCAGTACTTC
TRBV20-1	TRBJ2-4	-	many	CSARDPRFALDIQYF	TGCAGTGCTAGAGATCCGAGGTTTGCCCTGGACATTCAGTACTTC
TRBV5-1	TRBJ2-1	-	many	CASSLEGGPTSYNEQFF	TGCGCCAGCAGCTTGGAAGGAGGCCCGACCTCCTACAATGAGCAGTTCTTC
TRBV7-2	TRBJ2-5	-	many	CASSLIGVETQYF	TGTGCCAGCAGCTTAATAGGGGTCGAGACCCAGTACTTC
TRBV12-3/TRBV12-4	TRBJ2-7	-	many	CASSFRGLAPYEQYF	TGTGCCAGCAGTTTCCGGGGACTGGCGCCCTACGAGCAGTACTTC
TRBV7-9	TRBJ2-7	TRBD1	many	CASSPGTGEYEQYF	TGTGCCAGCAGCCCAGGGACAGGAGAATACGAGCAGTACTTC
TRBV6-6	TRBJ1-5	-	once	CATAIRGGQPQHF	TGTGCCACAGCAATCAGGGGCGGACAGCCCCAGCATTTT
TRBV6-5	TRBJ2-5	-	-	CASGGGLETQYF	TGTGCCAGCGGGGGAGGTTTGGAGACCCAGTACTTC
TRBV9	TRBJ2-1	-	few	CASSPRPSLNEQFF	TGTGCCAGCAGCCCAAGGCCATCTCTGAATGAGCAGTTCTTC
TRBV19	TRBJ2-2	-	many	CASTPGLMNTGELFF	TGTGCCAGTACTCCGGGACTTATGAACACCGGGGAGCTGTTTTTT
TRBV19	TRBJ2-1	-	many	CASSRRDNEQFF	TGTGCCAGTAGCAGGCGTGACAATGAGCAGTTCTTC
TRBV7-9	TRBJ1-6	-	few	CASSFWSTGGSPLHF	TGTGCCAGCAGCTTTTGGTCCACCGGGGGTTCACCCCTCCACTTT
TRBV10-3	TRBJ2-1	-	many	CAIIDTGGATYNEQFF	TGTGCCATCATTGATACCGGAGGGGCTACCTACAATGAGCAGTTCTTC
TRBV7-9	TRBJ1-1	TRBD1	many	CASSRDRVRNTEAFF	TGTGCCAGCAGCCGGGACAGGGTAAGGAACACTGAAGCTTTCTTT
TRBV7-2	TRBJ2-3	-	many	CASSKRRTSTDTQYF	TGTGCCAGCAGCAAGCGGAGGACTAGCACAGATACGCAGTATTTT